Described below is a single T cell receptor (beta chain) sequence and its context. Its antigen is not identified. V was clipped by 2 bases and J by 6 bases; unmatched bases: 6. This CDR3 is 14 amino acids long. CDR1 is PRHDT, CDR2 FYEKMQ, per germline (reference sequence). The source of the sample is a study of OX40 agonist ivuxolimab in advanced cancers. In the study overall: Those treated in dose escalation had hepatocellular carcinoma, melanoma, renal cell cancer or head and neck cancer.

Overall study results and limits: There was clonal expansion of CD4+ and CD8+ blood T cells by week 6 at 0.1 to 3.0 mg/kg.

Only in-frame clones appear in the TCRdb table, and some are missing; sequencing was by immunoSEQ multiplex PCR. The sample yields about 82,000 clones, 86% seen once. The source was CD4+ or CD8+ T cells sorted from blood, collected in a trial of the OX40 agonist ivuxolimab. This clonotype was obtained from an adult with an advanced solid tumor such as melanoma, head and neck, liver or kidney cancer. The V gene is TRBV13, the J gene TRBJ2-7; 8 bases agree with TRBD1. CDR3 loop: CASSLLPGGAEQYF. CDR3 bases: TGTGCCAGCAGCTTACTCCCAGGGGGCGCCGAGCAGTACTTC.